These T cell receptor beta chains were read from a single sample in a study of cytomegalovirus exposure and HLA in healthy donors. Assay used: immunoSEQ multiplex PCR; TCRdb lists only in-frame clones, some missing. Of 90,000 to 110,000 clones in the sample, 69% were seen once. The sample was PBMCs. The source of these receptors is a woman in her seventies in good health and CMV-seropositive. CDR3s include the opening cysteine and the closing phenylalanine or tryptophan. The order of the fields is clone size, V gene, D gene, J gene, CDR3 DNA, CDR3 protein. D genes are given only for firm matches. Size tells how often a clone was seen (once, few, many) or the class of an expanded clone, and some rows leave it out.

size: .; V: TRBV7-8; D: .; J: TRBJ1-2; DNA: TGTGCCAGCAGCTCGGACAACCCTAACTATGGCTACACCTTC; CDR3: CASSSDNPNYGYTF
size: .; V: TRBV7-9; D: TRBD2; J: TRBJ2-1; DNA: TGTGCCAGCAGCTTCGTCTCCGGGACTACTAATGAGCAGTTCTTC; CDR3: CASSFVSGTTNEQFF
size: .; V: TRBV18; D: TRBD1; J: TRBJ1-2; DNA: TGTGCCAGCTCACCTCCCGGGACAGTATACAATGGCTACACCTTC; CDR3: CASSPPGTVYNGYTF
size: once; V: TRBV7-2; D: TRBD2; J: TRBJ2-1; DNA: TGTGCCAGCAGCAAAACAGCGGGGGCCTTTAATGAGCAGTTCTTC; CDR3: CASSKTAGAFNEQFF
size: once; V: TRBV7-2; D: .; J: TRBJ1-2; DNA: TGTGCCAGCAGCTATCAGGGTTGGAACTATGGCTACACCTTC; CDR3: CASSYQGWNYGYTF
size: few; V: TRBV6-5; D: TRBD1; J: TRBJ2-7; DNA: TGTGCCAGCAGTTACAGACGACAGGGGGCGGGCGAGCAGTACTTC; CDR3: CASSYRRQGAGEQYF
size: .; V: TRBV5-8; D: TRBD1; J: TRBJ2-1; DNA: TGTGCCAGCAGCTCGTCCGGGACAGGGGCGCTCAATGAGCAGTTCTTC; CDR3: CASSSSGTGALNEQFF
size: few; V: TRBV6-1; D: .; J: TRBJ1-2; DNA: TGTGCCAGCAGTGAAGGGACAGTCGGGGGCTACACCTTC; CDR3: CASSEGTVGGYTF
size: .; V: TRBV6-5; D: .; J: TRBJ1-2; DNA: TGTGCCAGCAGTTACTCGAGAACAGGGAACTATGGCTACACCTTC; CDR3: CASSYSRTGNYGYTF
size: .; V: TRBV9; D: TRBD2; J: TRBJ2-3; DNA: TGTGCCAGCAGCGTGGGACTAGCGAGGACAGATACGCAGTATTTT; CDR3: CASSVGLARTDTQYF
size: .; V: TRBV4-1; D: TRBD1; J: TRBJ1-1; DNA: TGCGCCAGCAGCCTCCCATCGGGACAGGCTCGTCGGGACACTGAAGCTTTCTTT; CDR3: CASSLPSGQARRDTEAFF
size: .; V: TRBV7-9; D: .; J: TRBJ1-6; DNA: TGTGCCAGCAGCTCCCCTCCGACAGGCTTCTATAATTCACCCCTCCACTTT; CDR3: CASSSPPTGFYNSPLHF
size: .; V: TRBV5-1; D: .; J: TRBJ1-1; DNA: TGCGCCAGCAGGGTCGGGGGACCGAACACTGAAGCTTTCTTT; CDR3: CASRVGGPNTEAFF
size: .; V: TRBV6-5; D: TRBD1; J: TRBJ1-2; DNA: TGTGCCAGCAGCCGACAGGGAGACTATGGCTACACCTTC; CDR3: CASSRQGDYGYTF